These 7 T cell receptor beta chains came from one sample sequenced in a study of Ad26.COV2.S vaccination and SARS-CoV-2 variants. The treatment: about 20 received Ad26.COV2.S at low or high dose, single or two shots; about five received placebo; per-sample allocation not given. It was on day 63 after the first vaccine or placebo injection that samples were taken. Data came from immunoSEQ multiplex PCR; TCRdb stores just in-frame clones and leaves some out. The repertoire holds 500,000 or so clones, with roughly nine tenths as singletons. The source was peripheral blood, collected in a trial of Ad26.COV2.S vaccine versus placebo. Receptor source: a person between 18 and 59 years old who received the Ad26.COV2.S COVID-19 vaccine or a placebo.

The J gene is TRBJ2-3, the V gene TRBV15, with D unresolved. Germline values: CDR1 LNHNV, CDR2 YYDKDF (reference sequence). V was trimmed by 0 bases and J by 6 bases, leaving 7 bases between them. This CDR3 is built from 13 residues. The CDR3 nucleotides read TGTGCCACCAGCAGAGATCGGGTGGATACGCAGTATTTT. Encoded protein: CATSRDRVDTQYF.

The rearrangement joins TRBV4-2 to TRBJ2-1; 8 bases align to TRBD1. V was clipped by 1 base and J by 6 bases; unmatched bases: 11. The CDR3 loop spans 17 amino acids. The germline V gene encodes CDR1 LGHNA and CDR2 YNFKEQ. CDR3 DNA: TGTGCCAGCAGCCAAGGGATCGGTACAGGGGGGTCCAATGAGCAGTTCTTC. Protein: CASSQGIGTGGSNEQFF.

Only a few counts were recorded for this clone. CDR3 amino acids: CASSPPGRSGNTIYF. The DNA of the CDR3 is TGTGCCAGCAGTCCCCCAGGGAGGTCTGGAAACACCATATATTTT. J is TRBJ1-3 and V is TRBV28; D possibly corresponds to TRBD1 (5 bases). The germline V gene encodes CDR1 MDHEN and CDR2 SYDVKM. V was trimmed by 5 bases and J by 1 base, leaving 12 bases between them. The CDR3 extends over 15 amino acids.

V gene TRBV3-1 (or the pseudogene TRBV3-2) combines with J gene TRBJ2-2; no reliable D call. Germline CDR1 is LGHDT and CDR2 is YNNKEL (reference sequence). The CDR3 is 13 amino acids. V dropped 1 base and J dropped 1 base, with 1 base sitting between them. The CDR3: CASSQGNTGELFF. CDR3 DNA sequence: TGTGCCAGCAGCCAAGGGAACACCGGGGAGCTGTTTTTT.

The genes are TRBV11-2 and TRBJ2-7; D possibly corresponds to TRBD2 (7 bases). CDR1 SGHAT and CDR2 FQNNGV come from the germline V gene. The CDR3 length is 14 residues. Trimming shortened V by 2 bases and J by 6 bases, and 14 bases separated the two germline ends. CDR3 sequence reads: CASSLTGRGSEQYF. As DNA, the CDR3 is TGTGCCAGCAGCTTAACAGGGAGGGGGAGCGAGCAGTACTTC.

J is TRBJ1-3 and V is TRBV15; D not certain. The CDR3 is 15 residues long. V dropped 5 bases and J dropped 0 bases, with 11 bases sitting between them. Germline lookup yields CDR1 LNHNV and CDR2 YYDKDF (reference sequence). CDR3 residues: CATSRPASSGNTIYF. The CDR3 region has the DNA TGTGCCACCAGCCGCCCGGCGTCCTCTGGAAACACCATATATTTT.

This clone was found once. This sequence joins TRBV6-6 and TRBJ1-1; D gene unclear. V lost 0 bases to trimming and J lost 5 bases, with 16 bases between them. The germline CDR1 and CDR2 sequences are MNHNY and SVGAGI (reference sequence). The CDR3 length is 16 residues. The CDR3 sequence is CASSYSKVTPNTEAFF. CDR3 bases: TGTGCCAGCAGTTACTCGAAGGTGACACCCAATACTGAAGCTTTCTTT.